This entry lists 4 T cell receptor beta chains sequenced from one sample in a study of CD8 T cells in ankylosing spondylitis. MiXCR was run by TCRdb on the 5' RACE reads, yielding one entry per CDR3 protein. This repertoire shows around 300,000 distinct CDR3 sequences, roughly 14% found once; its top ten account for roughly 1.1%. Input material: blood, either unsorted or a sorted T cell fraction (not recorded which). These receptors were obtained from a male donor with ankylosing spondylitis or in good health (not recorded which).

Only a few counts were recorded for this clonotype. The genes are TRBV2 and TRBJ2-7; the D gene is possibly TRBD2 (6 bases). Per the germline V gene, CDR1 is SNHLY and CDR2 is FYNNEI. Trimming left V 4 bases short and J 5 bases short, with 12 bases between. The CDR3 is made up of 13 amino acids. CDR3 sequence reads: CASSAEGRHEQYF. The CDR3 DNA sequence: TGTGCCAGCAGTGCGGAGGGCCGCCACGAGCAGTACTTC.

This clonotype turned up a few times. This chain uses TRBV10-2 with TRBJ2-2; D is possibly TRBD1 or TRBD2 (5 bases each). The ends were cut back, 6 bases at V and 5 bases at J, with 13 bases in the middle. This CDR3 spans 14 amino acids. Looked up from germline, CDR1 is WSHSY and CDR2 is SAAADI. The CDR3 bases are TGCGCCAGCAGCCACGGGGCCGGAACCGGGGAGCTGTTTTTT. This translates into CASSHGAGTGELFF.

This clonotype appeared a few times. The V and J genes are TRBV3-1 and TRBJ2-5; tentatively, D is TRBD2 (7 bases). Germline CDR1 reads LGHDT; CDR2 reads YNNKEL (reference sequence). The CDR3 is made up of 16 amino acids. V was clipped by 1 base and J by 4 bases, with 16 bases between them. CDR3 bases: TGTGCCAGCAGCCAAGGAAGGGGGGGGGGCAGAGAGACCCAGTACTTC. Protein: CASSQGRGGGRETQYF.

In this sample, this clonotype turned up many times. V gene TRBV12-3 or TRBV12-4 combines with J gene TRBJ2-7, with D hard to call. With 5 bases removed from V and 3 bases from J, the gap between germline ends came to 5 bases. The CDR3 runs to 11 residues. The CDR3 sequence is CASSKGYEQYF. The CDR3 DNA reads TGTGCCAGCAGTAAAGGCTACGAGCAGTACTTC.